The 30 T cell receptor beta chains reported below all come from one sample, sequenced in a study of OX40 agonist ivuxolimab in advanced cancers. The method was immunoSEQ multiplex PCR; TCRdb's version includes in-frame clones alone and lacks a portion of them. The table records about 80,000 clones, about 92% of them present only once. Sequenced here: CD4+ or CD8+ T cells sorted from blood, sampled in a trial of the OX40 agonist ivuxolimab. All receptors come from an adult with an advanced solid tumor such as melanoma, head and neck, liver or kidney cancer.

The chain employs TRBV11-2 and TRBJ2-7, with a tentative D call TRBD2 (6 bases). The germline CDR1 and CDR2 sequences are SGHAT and FQNNGV. CDR3 length equals 14 residues. The V gene lost 1 base and the J gene lost 3 bases, with 10 bases spanning the gap. The DNA of the CDR3 is TGTGCCAGCAGCTTAGGGTTAGCGGACTACGAGCAGTACTTC. Protein sequence: CASSLGLADYEQYF.

J is TRBJ2-7 and V is TRBV4-1; tentatively, D is TRBD2 (5 bases). The CDR3 spans 15 residues. Trimming removed 1 base from V and 5 bases from J, with 15 bases in between. Per germline, CDR1 MGHRA and CDR2 YSYEKL. The CDR3 here is CASSQAILGEHEQYF. In DNA form, the CDR3 reads TGCGCCAGCAGCCAAGCGATCCTTGGGGAGCACGAGCAGTACTTC.

The chain is built from TRBV6-4 and TRBJ1-6; 8 positions match TRBD1. The CDR3 is 13 residues long. V shed 6 bases and J 8 bases; nucleotides not matched to a gene: 3. Germline V lookup: CDR1 MRHNA, CDR2 SNTAGT. The CDR3 protein is CASRDRDYSPLHF. Written as DNA, the CDR3 is TGTGCCAGCAGGGACAGGGATTATTCACCCCTCCACTTT.

V usage is TRBV9 and J usage is TRBJ2-7; D may be TRBD1 (5 bases). The V gene's germline CDR1 is SGDLS and CDR2 YYNGEE. The CDR3 runs 14 residues. V was clipped by 5 bases and J by 2 bases, with 14 bases between them. CDR3 nucleotide sequence: TGTGCCAGCAGGGGGCATTTTGTCGCCTACGAGCAGTACTTC. Translated: CASRGHFVAYEQYF.

The chain has TRBV7-8 and TRBJ2-7; 7 nucleotides align to TRBD1. The CDR3 has 14 amino acids. V shed 4 bases, J shed 1 base, and the junction held 4 bases outside the gene matches. CDR1 is SGHVS, CDR2 FQNEAQ, per germline. CDR3 protein: CASSYRGQSYEQYF. CDR3 in DNA: TGTGCCAGCAGCTACAGGGGACAGTCCTACGAGCAGTACTTC.

This chain joins TRBV4-1 and TRBJ2-7; D possibly corresponds to TRBD1 (5 bases). The CDR3 covers 14 residues. The germline V gene encodes CDR1 MGHRA and CDR2 YSYEKL. Trimming stripped 1 base from V and 3 bases from J, with 10 bases between. The CDR3, as DNA: TGCGCCAGCAGCCAAGTCGAGCAGGGCTACGAGCAGTACTTC. Its protein is CASSQVEQGYEQYF.

The chain recombines TRBV25-1 with TRBJ2-1; a weak D match, TRBD2 (6 bases). CDR3 length: 14 residues. CDR1 and CDR2 (germline): MGHDK, SYGVNS. Trimming removed 1 base from V and 6 bases from J, with 10 bases in between. As DNA, the CDR3 is TGTGCCAGCAGTGAATTGGGGGGTCCCAATGAGCAGTTCTTC. Amino acid sequence: CASSELGGPNEQFF. Combining the CDR3 with reference TRBV25-1 and TRBJ2-1 gives the whole variable domain EADIYQTPRYLVIGTGKKITLECSQTMGHDKMYWYQQDPGMELHLIHYSYGVNSTEKGDLSSESTVSRIRTEHFPLTLESARPSHTSQYLCASSELGGPNEQFFGPGTRLTVL.

The chain recombines TRBV5-6 with TRBJ1-1; maybe TRBD1 (6 bases). Germline CDR1 and CDR2: SGHDT and YYEEEE. V lost 3 bases and J lost 4, with 13 bases in between. The CDR3 is 14 residues long. The CDR3 DNA is TGTGCCAGCAGCTGGTGGGGGGGCGGCACTGAAGCTTTCTTT. Its translation is CASSWWGGGTEAFF.

V is TRBV5-4 and J is TRBJ1-1; possibly TRBD1 for D (5 bases). Per the germline V gene, CDR1 is SGHNT and CDR2 is YYREEE (reference sequence). The V gene lost 4 bases and the J gene lost 4 bases, with 17 bases spanning the gap. There are 15 residues in the CDR3. CDR3 sequence: CASSPDARVATEAFF. CDR3 in DNA: TGTGCCAGCAGCCCGGACGCCAGGGTGGCCACTGAAGCTTTCTTT.

This clone was seen ten or more times. The rearrangement joins TRBV4-1 to TRBJ2-7; D remains unclear. The ends were cut back, 0 bases at V and 3 bases at J, with 12 bases in the middle. Germline loops: CDR1 MGHRA, CDR2 YSYEKL. The CDR3 runs to 15 residues. The CDR3 DNA reads TGCGCCAGCAGCCAAGAAGGCTCATCCTACTACGAGCAGTACTTC. Protein product: CASSQEGSSYYEQYF.

This rearrangement joins TRBV14 to TRBJ2-7, with a tentative D call TRBD1 (5 bases). V was cut by 8 bases and J by 0 bases, with 5 bases left in between. CDR1 is SGHDN and CDR2 is FVKESK in the germline V gene. The CDR3 runs to 11 residues. CDR3 sequence (DNA): TGTGCCAGCGGGGCCTCCTACGAGCAGTACTTC. This codes for CASGASYEQYF.

This chain joins TRBV5-1 and TRBJ2-7, with TRBD2 identical over 7 bases. The CDR3 length is 15 residues. Trimming took 0 bases from V and 6 from J; bases not matched to a gene: 9. The germline V gene encodes CDR1 SGHRS and CDR2 YFSETQ. DNA of the CDR3: TGCGCCAGCAGCTTGGGTGCGGGGGATCTCTTCGAGCAGTACTTC. It codes for CASSLGAGDLFEQYF.

The chain is built from TRBV10-1 and TRBJ2-7; 9 nucleotides agree with TRBD2. This CDR3 contains 13 residues. Germline trimming cut 8 bases from V and 2 bases from J; bases unmatched to any gene: 4. Germline values: CDR1 WNHNN, CDR2 SYGVQD (reference sequence). The CDR3 loop is CASASGATYEQYF. The CDR3 DNA reads as TGCGCCAGCGCTAGCGGGGCAACCTACGAGCAGTACTTC.

This chain links TRBV6-1 with TRBJ1-1, with D tentatively TRBD1 (5 bases). The CDR3 runs to 13 residues. V dropped 5 bases and J dropped 7 bases, with 14 bases sitting between them. Germline CDR1 MNHNS, CDR2 SASEGT. The CDR3: CASSPTRDDEAFF. CDR3 sequence (DNA): TGTGCCAGCAGTCCAACAAGGGACGATGAAGCTTTCTTT.

V usage is TRBV6-6 and J usage is TRBJ2-3; D call uncertain. The V end lost 6 bases, the J end lost 5 bases, and 12 bases lay between the germline ends. CDR1 is MNHNY and CDR2 is SVGAGI in the germline V gene (reference sequence). The CDR3 runs 13 residues. CDR3 in amino acids: CASSLPQGDTQYF. The DNA for the CDR3 is TGTGCCAGCAGCCTACCCCAAGGAGATACGCAGTATTTT.

This chain uses TRBV18 with TRBJ2-3, with D possibly TRBD2 on 6 matching bases. The germline gives CDR1 KGHSH, CDR2 LQKENI. This CDR3 contains 15 residues. V was clipped by 5 bases and J by 3 bases, with 15 bases between them. CDR3 sequence: CASSSPWEVTDTQYF. The CDR3 DNA follows: TGTGCCAGCTCATCGCCCTGGGAGGTGACAGATACGCAGTATTTT.

V gene TRBV13 combines with J gene TRBJ2-7; either TRBD1 or TRBD2 may supply D (5 bases each). Germline CDR1 and CDR2: PRHDT and FYEKMQ (reference sequence). There are 14 residues in the CDR3. V dropped 6 bases and J dropped 2 bases, with 14 bases sitting between them. The CDR3 bases are TGTGCCAGCAGAACCTCCGGGACCCCCTACGAGCAGTACTTC. This sequence encodes CASRTSGTPYEQYF. The full variable domain, in which reference TRBV13 and TRBJ2-7 provide the parts outside the CDR3, is AAGVIQSPRHLIKEKRETATLKCYPIPRHDTVYWYQQGPGQDPQFLISFYEKMQSDKGSIPDRFSAQQFSDYHSELNMSSLELGDSALYFCASRTSGTPYEQYFGPGTRLTVT.

The J gene is TRBJ2-3, the V gene TRBV7-8; TRBD2 matches at 7 bases. Germline loops: CDR1 SGHVS, CDR2 FQNEAQ. The CDR3 totals 16 residues. J gave up 5 bases and V 5 bases, and 13 bases lay outside the gene matches. This CDR3 is CASSLRTRSYGDTQYF. The CDR3 nucleotides read TGTGCCAGCAGCCTGCGGACTAGGAGTTATGGAGATACGCAGTATTTT.

This clone was seen just once. The J gene is TRBJ2-7, the V gene TRBV2; possible D gene TRBD2, 6 bases. Deletions cut 7 bases from V and 3 bases from J, with 16 bases between. From germline, CDR1 is SNHLY and CDR2 FYNNEI. This CDR3 is 14 amino acids long. CDR3 region: CASIVGGESYEQYF. CDR3 in DNA: TGTGCCAGCATAGTCGGCGGGGAAAGCTACGAGCAGTACTTC.

This chain joins TRBV27 and TRBJ1-2; D not certain. CDR1 and CDR2 (germline): MNHEY, SMNVEV (reference sequence). This CDR3 region has 12 residues. Trimming removed 5 bases from V and 7 bases from J, with 11 bases in between. Here the CDR3 reads CASSQARGGYTF. The CDR3, as DNA: TGTGCCAGCAGTCAGGCCCGGGGTGGCTACACCTTC.

This rearrangement joins TRBV2 to TRBJ2-7; D tentatively fits TRBD1 or TRBD2 (5 bases each). CDR3 length equals 12 residues. Germline V CDR1 and CDR2: SNHLY, FYNNEI. Trimming stripped 2 bases from V and 5 bases from J, with 7 bases between. CDR3 loop: CASSERDDEQYF. CDR3 bases: TGTGCCAGCAGTGAACGGGACGACGAGCAGTACTTC.

This chain joins TRBV5-5 and TRBJ1-6, with 8 bases fitting TRBD1. CDR3 size: 14 residues. In germline, CDR1 is SGHKS, CDR2 YYEKEE (reference sequence). V shed 0 bases and J 9 bases; nucleotides not matched to a gene: 2. The CDR3 here is CASSLDTGGSPLHF. The CDR3 nucleotides read TGTGCCAGCAGCTTGGACACAGGGGGTTCACCCCTCCACTTT.

The sample holds one count of this clone. The rearrangement uses TRBV6-1 and TRBJ1-1, with D uncertain. The germline V gene has CDR1 MNHNS and CDR2 SASEGT. The CDR3 sequence is 15 residues long. V was cut by 1 base and J by 3 bases, with 12 bases left in between. The chain's CDR3 is CASSEVVPRHTEAFF. The CDR3 DNA follows: TGTGCCAGCAGTGAAGTTGTGCCTAGGCACACTGAAGCTTTCTTT.

This chain links TRBV7-9 with TRBJ1-1, with a tentative D call TRBD1 (5 bases). CDR1 and CDR2 (germline): SEHNR, FQNEAQ (reference sequence). V dropped 5 bases and J dropped 4 bases, with 14 bases sitting between them. CDR3 length equals 14 residues. The CDR3 DNA follows: TGTGCCAGCAGCGCCGGGGCGGAGGTCACTGAAGCTTTCTTT. This sequence encodes CASSAGAEVTEAFF.

V is TRBV5-6 and J is TRBJ2-3; D not certain. The CDR3 spans 16 residues. Germline V gene sequence: CDR1 SGHDT, CDR2 YYEEEE. Trimming left V 5 bases short and J 2 bases short, with 18 bases between. CDR3 sequence reads: CASREIAKAFTDTQYF. The CDR3 region has the DNA TGTGCCAGCAGGGAAATAGCAAAAGCCTTCACAGATACGCAGTATTTT.

This clone was seen just once. V and J are TRBV4-3 and TRBJ2-7; 8 positions agree with TRBD1. The germline V gene encodes CDR1 LGHNA and CDR2 YSLEER. With V trimmed by 0 bases and J by 4 bases, 8 bases remained unmatched. There are 16 residues in the CDR3. The DNA of the CDR3 is TGCGCCAGCAGCCAAGATATGGGGACAGGATTTTACGAGCAGTACTTC. Translation: CASSQDMGTGFYEQYF.

The chain carries TRBV4-2 and TRBJ1-1; D remains unclear. Germline assignment: CDR1 LGHNA and CDR2 YNFKEQ. The CDR3 spans 13 residues. V was cut by 1 base and J by 6 bases, with 9 bases left in between. As DNA, the CDR3 is TGTGCCAGCAGCCAAGTCAGGAGAGCTGAAGCTTTCTTT. Its translation: CASSQVRRAEAFF.

V is TRBV9 and J is TRBJ1-1; D may be TRBD1 (5 bases). The CDR3 runs 12 residues. The germline V gene encodes CDR1 SGDLS and CDR2 YYNGEE. The V end lost 3 bases, the J end lost 5 bases, and 8 bases lay between the germline ends. DNA for the CDR3: TGTGCCAGCAGCGATGGGGGGACTGAAGCTTTCTTT. As protein: CASSDGGTEAFF. Combining the CDR3 with reference TRBV9 and TRBJ1-1 gives the whole variable domain DSGVTQTPKHLITATGQRVTLRCSPRSGDLSVYWYQQSLDQGLQFLIQYYNGEERAKGNILERFSAQQFPDLHSELNLSSLELGDSALYFCASSDGGTEAFFGQGTRLTVV.

The chain uses TRBV4-3 and TRBJ1-1; D is undetermined. The CDR3 sequence is 15 residues long. From germline, CDR1 is LGHNA and CDR2 YSLEER. Trimming left V 0 bases short and J 4 bases short, with 12 bases between. CDR3 DNA: TGCGCCAGCAGCCAAGAAGTAGGGTTGAGCACTGAAGCTTTCTTT. Translating it yields CASSQEVGLSTEAFF.

The chain combines TRBV19 with TRBJ2-7, with TRBD2 identical over 8 bases. V lost 3 bases and J lost 2; bases outside the gene matches: 6. The CDR3 runs 15 residues. Germline CDR1 reads LNHDA; CDR2 reads SQIVND (reference sequence). The CDR3 protein is CASSMAGGTPYEQYF. CDR3 sequence (DNA): TGTGCCAGTAGTATGGCGGGGGGCACCCCCTACGAGCAGTACTTC.